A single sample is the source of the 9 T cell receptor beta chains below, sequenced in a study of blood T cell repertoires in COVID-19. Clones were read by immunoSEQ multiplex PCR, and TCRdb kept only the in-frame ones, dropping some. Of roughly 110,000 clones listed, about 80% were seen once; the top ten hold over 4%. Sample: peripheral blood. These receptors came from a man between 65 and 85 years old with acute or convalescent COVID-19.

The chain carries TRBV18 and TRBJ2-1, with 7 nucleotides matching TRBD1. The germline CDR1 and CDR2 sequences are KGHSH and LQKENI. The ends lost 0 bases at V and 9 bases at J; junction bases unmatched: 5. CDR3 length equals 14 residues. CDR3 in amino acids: CASSPPTGPPEQFF. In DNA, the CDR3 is TGTGCCAGCTCACCACCGACAGGGCCGCCTGAGCAGTTCTTC.

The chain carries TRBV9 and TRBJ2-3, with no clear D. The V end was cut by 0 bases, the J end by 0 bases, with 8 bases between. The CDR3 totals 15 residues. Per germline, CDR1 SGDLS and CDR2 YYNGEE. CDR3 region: CASSVETTSTDTQYF. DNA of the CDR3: TGTGCCAGCAGCGTAGAAACTACTAGCACAGATACGCAGTATTTT.

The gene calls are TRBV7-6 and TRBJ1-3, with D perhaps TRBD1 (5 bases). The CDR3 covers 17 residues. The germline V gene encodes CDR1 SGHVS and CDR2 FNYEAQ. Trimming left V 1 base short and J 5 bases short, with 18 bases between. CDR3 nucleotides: TGTGCCAGCAGCTTAGAGATGGCCCCGGGGGGGAGAAACACCATATATTTT. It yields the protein CASSLEMAPGGRNTIYF.

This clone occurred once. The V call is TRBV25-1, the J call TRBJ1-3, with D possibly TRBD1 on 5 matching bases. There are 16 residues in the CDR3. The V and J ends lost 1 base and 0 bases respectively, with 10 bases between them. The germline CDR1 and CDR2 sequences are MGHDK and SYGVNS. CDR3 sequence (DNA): TGTGCCAGCAGTGAATCAGGGCTTTACTCTGGAAACACCATATATTTT. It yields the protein CASSESGLYSGNTIYF.

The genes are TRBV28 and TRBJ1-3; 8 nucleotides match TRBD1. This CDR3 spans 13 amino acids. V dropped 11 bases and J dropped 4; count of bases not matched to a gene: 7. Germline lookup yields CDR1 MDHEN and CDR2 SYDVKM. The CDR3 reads CAGQGARGNTIYF. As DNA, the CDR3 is TGTGCCGGGCAGGGGGCGAGGGGAAACACCATATATTTT.

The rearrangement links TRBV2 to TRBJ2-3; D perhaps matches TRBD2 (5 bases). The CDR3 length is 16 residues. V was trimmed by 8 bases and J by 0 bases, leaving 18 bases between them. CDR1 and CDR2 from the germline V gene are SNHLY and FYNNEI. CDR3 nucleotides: TGTGCCAGCTCCCTCTCCCGCGGGCTTAGCACAGATACGCAGTATTTT. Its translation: CASSLSRGLSTDTQYF.

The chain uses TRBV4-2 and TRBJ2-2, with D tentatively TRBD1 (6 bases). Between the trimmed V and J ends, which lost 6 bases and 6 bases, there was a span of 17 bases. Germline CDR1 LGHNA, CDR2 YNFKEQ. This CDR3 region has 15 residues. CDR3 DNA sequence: TGTGCCAGCAGGCTAACTCAGGGGATCGCCGGGGAGCTGTTTTTT. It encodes CASRLTQGIAGELFF.

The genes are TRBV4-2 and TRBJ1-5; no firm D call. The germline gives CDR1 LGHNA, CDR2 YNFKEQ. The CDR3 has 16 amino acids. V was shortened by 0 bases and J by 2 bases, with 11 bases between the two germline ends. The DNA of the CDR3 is TGTGCCAGCAGCCAAGAGTACGGGGAAGGCAATCAGCCCCAGCATTTT. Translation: CASSQEYGEGNQPQHF.

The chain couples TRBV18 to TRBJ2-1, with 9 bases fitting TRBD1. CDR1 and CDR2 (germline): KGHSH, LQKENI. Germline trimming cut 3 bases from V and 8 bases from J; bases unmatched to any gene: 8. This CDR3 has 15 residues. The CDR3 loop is CASSPPGTGLDEQFF. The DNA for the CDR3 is TGTGCCAGCTCACCCCCCGGGACAGGGTTGGATGAGCAGTTCTTC. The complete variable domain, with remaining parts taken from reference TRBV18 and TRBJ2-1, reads NAGVMQNPRHLVRRRGQEARLRCSPMKGHSHVYWYRQLPEEGLKFMVYLQKENIIDESGMPKERFSAEFPKEGPSILRIQQVVRGDSAAYFCASSPPGTGLDEQFFGPGTRLTVL.